The 25 T cell receptor beta chains reported below all come from one sample, sequenced in a study of shared clonotypes between healthy human individuals (dated by TCRdb to between 2020 and 2021). The library was generated by the immunoSEQ multiplex PCR assay. TCRdb mirrors the immuneACCESS table, restricted to in-frame sequences. Some clones are absent from its copies; in checked studies, under half trace to an unresolved V gene, and the reason for the others is unknown. The sample table contains 2,500,000 or so clones; only one count was recorded for around 94% of them. The top ten clonotypes cover roughly 0.13% of the sample. The sequencing input was naive CD4+ T cells sorted from blood. Reading the label with the study, this specimen's cell subset or site is: CD45RA+ positively selected. These receptors were taken from a man younger than 35 in good health.

V gene TRBV18 combines with J gene TRBJ2-2; TRBD2 might be the D (5 bases). The V end was cut by 4 bases, the J end by 5 bases, with 20 bases between. The CDR3 covers 17 residues. Germline V gene sequence: CDR1 KGHSH, CDR2 LQKENI. The CDR3 here is CASSQGRKPRGTGELFF. The CDR3 DNA follows: TGTGCCAGCTCACAGGGAAGAAAGCCCAGAGGGACCGGGGAGCTGTTTTTT.

This clone was found once. V gene TRBV5-6 combines with J gene TRBJ2-7; D might be TRBD1 (6 bases). V was pared by 1 base and J by 3 bases, with 8 bases between. The CDR3 sequence is 13 residues long. Germline-derived CDR1 and CDR2 are SGHDT and YYEEEE. The CDR3 DNA reads TGTGCCAGCAGCTTGAACAGGGACTACGAGCAGTACTTC. It yields the protein CASSLNRDYEQYF.

The J gene is TRBJ1-2, the V gene TRBV10-3, with TRBD1 identical over 8 bases. This CDR3 has 14 residues. V lost 2 bases, J lost 10 bases, and 9 bases stayed unmatched. The germline CDR1 and CDR2 sequences are ENHRY and SYGVKD. CDR3 nucleotide sequence: TGTGCCATCAGTGAGCGGACAGGGAATGATGCCTACACCTTC. Amino acid sequence: CAISERTGNDAYTF.

In nucleotides, the CDR3 is TGTGCCTGGAGTGTGGGACGTTTTGGCAGCTCCTATAATTCACCCCTCCACTTT. This encodes CAWSVGRFGSSYNSPLHF. The chain joins TRBV30 to TRBJ1-6; D may be TRBD1 (5 bases). This CDR3 region has 18 residues. The ends were cut back, 0 bases at V and 0 bases at J, with 15 bases in the middle. Germline V CDR1 and CDR2: GTSNPN, SVGIG (reference sequence).

The chain is built from TRBV4-3 and TRBJ2-7; the D is unclear. This CDR3 has 14 residues. V dropped 0 bases and J dropped 0 bases, with 6 bases sitting between them. Germline CDR1 and CDR2: LGHNA and YSLEER. This chain's CDR3 is CASSQERSSYEQYF. Here the CDR3 DNA reads TGCGCCAGCAGCCAAGAACGGAGCTCCTACGAGCAGTACTTC.

This clone was observed once. The chain uses TRBV4-3 and TRBJ2-5; D not certain. The length of the CDR3 is 13 residues. Per germline, CDR1 LGHNA and CDR2 YSLEER. Between the trimmed V and J ends, which lost 1 base and 2 bases, there was a span of 5 bases. CDR3 in DNA: TGCGCCAGCAGCCAAGCCAGGCAAGAGACCCAGTACTTC. Its translation is CASSQARQETQYF.

The chain employs TRBV7-6 and TRBJ2-5; a weak D match, TRBD1 (6 bases). Germline loops: CDR1 SGHVS, CDR2 FNYEAQ. V shed 5 bases and J shed 2 bases, with 15 bases lying between them. This CDR3 has 15 amino acids. This CDR3 is CASSRMTGPQETQYF. CDR3 bases: TGTGCCAGCAGCCGAATGACAGGACCGCAAGAGACCCAGTACTTC.

V gene TRBV5-4 combines with J gene TRBJ1-3; possibly TRBD1 for D (6 bases). Germline V CDR1 and CDR2: SGHNT, YYREEE (reference sequence). The ends were cut back, 3 bases at V and 3 bases at J, with 13 bases in the middle. This CDR3 has 15 residues. The CDR3 bases are TGTGCCAGCAGCTCCCTCTCGGACAGTGGAAACACCATATATTTT. This codes for CASSSLSDSGNTIYF.

CDR3 sequence (DNA): TGTGCCATCAGTGACTTGGTCGAGCAGTACTTC. It specifies CAISDLVEQYF. V is TRBV10-3 and J is TRBJ2-5, with unresolved D. The J call may be wrong; the DNA end is better matched by TRBJ2-7. The CDR3 spans 11 residues. Germline V gene sequence: CDR1 ENHRY, CDR2 SYGVKD.

The chain employs TRBV30 and TRBJ1-6; a weak D match, TRBD1 (6 bases). The CDR3 contains 13 residues. Deletions cut 6 bases from V and 5 bases from J, with 11 bases between. CDR1 and CDR2 from the germline V gene are GTSNPN and SVGIG (reference sequence). The CDR3 DNA reads as TGTGCCTGTTGGGACACCCATAATTCACCCCTCCACTTT. It translates to CACWDTHNSPLHF.

The rearrangement uses TRBV14 and TRBJ1-2; D may be TRBD1 (6 bases). Trimming left V 0 bases short and J 8 bases short, with 13 bases between. CDR1 is SGHDN and CDR2 is FVKESK in the germline V gene. The CDR3 is made up of 14 amino acids. The CDR3 DNA is TGTGCCAGCAGCCAAGATCTTGCAGGGGACGGCTACACCTTC. It codes for CASSQDLAGDGYTF.

This clone turned up a few times. The chain uses TRBV19 and TRBJ1-1; no reliable D call. CDR1 and CDR2 from the germline V gene are LNHDA and SQIVND (reference sequence). V was shortened by 5 bases and J by 2 bases, with 9 bases between the two germline ends. This CDR3 is 13 amino acids long. CDR3 in amino acids: CASSRGTNTEAFF. CDR3 bases: TGTGCCAGTAGTCGGGGAACTAACACTGAAGCTTTCTTT.

The chain employs TRBV30 and TRBJ1-2; maybe TRBD1 (6 bases). The V gene's germline CDR1 is GTSNPN and CDR2 SVGIG (reference sequence). The ends were cut back, 0 bases at V and 4 bases at J, with 15 bases in the middle. The CDR3 has 15 amino acids. The CDR3: CAWSVLSRGTYGYTF. CDR3 bases: TGTGCCTGGAGTGTATTGAGCAGGGGAACCTATGGCTACACCTTC. Using reference TRBV30 and TRBJ1-2 for the parts outside the CDR3, the full variable domain is SQTIHQWPATLVQPVGSPLSLECTVEGTSNPNLYWYRQAAGRGLQLLFYSVGIGQISSEVPQNLSASRPQDRQFILSSKKLLLSDSGFYLCAWSVLSRGTYGYTFGSGTRLTVV.

This chain links TRBV5-6 with TRBJ2-5, with 12 positions matching TRBD2. From germline, CDR1 is SGHDT and CDR2 YYEEEE. Unmatched junction bases numbered 6, after V lost 1 base and J lost 5 bases. The CDR3 loop spans 16 amino acids. The CDR3: CASSLKTSGSHETQYF. The CDR3 nucleotides are TGTGCCAGCAGCTTGAAGACTAGCGGGAGCCATGAGACCCAGTACTTC.

The chain joins TRBV6-5 to TRBJ1-2; 9 bases match TRBD1. CDR3 length equals 15 residues. Per germline, CDR1 MNHEY and CDR2 SVGAGI. V shed 0 bases, J shed 8 bases, and the junction held 7 bases outside the gene matches. The DNA for the CDR3 is TGTGCCAGCAGTTACTCGGGACAGGGAGTAAGGGGCTACACCTTC. It encodes CASSYSGQGVRGYTF.

The chain combines TRBV4-1 with TRBJ1-2; D possibly corresponds to TRBD1 (6 bases). Germline V gene lookup returns CDR1 MGHRA and CDR2 YSYEKL. Trimming shortened V by 1 base and J by 8 bases, and 17 bases separated the two germline ends. The CDR3 is 15 residues long. CDR3 loop: CASSQAEGGTGGYTF. In DNA form, the CDR3 reads TGCGCCAGCAGCCAAGCAGAGGGGGGGACTGGCGGCTACACCTTC.

The J gene is TRBJ1-4, the V gene TRBV5-1, with a tentative D call TRBD1 (6 bases). The germline V and J ends were trimmed by 4 bases and 8 bases, with 15 bases remaining between them. The length of the CDR3 is 14 residues. The germline V gene has CDR1 SGHRS and CDR2 YFSETQ. DNA of the CDR3: TGCGCCAGCAGCACGCAGGGGAATCGGGAAAAACTGTTTTTT. Encoded protein: CASSTQGNREKLFF.

The genes are TRBV25-1 and TRBJ2-2; tentative D call: TRBD1 (5 bases). Germline V lookup: CDR1 MGHDK, CDR2 SYGVNS. There are 12 residues in the CDR3. Trimming removed 2 bases from V and 7 bases from J, with 5 bases in between. The CDR3 region has the DNA TGTGCCAGCAGTGAAGACAGCGGGGAGCTGTTTTTT. Amino acids: CASSEDSGELFF.

V gene TRBV6-1 combines with J gene TRBJ2-3; D tentatively fits TRBD1 or TRBD2 (5 bases each). The CDR3 covers 14 residues. Germline V gene sequence: CDR1 MNHNS, CDR2 SASEGT. The V end lost 8 bases, the J end lost 3 bases, and 15 bases lay between the germline ends. The CDR3 spells CASHTGRRTDTQYF. The CDR3 nucleotides are TGTGCCAGCCATACGGGGCGCAGAACAGATACGCAGTATTTT.

The chain couples TRBV4-2 to TRBJ2-5; 8 bases fit TRBD1. The trim removed 4 bases at V and 4 bases at J, leaving 8 bases unmatched. The CDR3 loop spans 15 amino acids. CDR1 and CDR2 (germline): LGHNA, YNFKEQ. In DNA form, the CDR3 reads TGTGCCAGCAGCCCCCAGGGGGCGGAGGGAGAGACCCAGTACTTC. This codes for CASSPQGAEGETQYF.

The CDR3 DNA is TGTGCCAGCAGCTTACGACAGCTCAATGAAAAACTGTTTTTT. It is translated as CASSLRQLNEKLFF. The rearrangement joins TRBV7-9 to TRBJ1-4; the D gene is possibly TRBD1 (5 bases). The germline V gene encodes CDR1 SEHNR and CDR2 FQNEAQ (reference sequence). The CDR3 runs 14 residues. The V end lost 2 bases, the J end lost 5 bases, and 9 bases lay between the germline ends.

This chain links TRBV30 with TRBJ2-2; D is unclear. CDR1 and CDR2 from the germline V gene are GTSNPN and SVGIG (reference sequence). The CDR3 covers 13 residues. Trimming removed 0 bases at V and 6 bases at J, with 8 bases between. The CDR3 is CAWSVLRPGELFF. The CDR3 DNA reads TGTGCCTGGAGTGTACTACGGCCCGGGGAGCTGTTTTTT. The variable domain in full, completed from reference TRBV30 and TRBJ2-2, reads SQTIHQWPATLVQPVGSPLSLECTVEGTSNPNLYWYRQAAGRGLQLLFYSVGIGQISSEVPQNLSASRPQDRQFILSSKKLLLSDSGFYLCAWSVLRPGELFFGEGSRLTVL.

The CDR3 coding sequence is TGTGCCATCACCTCCGAGCCGGGGGTACAAGAGACCCAGTACTTC. Translated, it gives CAITSEPGVQETQYF. The V call is TRBV10-3, the J call TRBJ2-5; a weak D match, TRBD2 (6 bases). The germline gives CDR1 ENHRY, CDR2 SYGVKD. The CDR3 sequence is 15 residues long. Trimming stripped 7 bases from V and 2 bases from J, with 17 bases between.

The chain combines TRBV6-1 with TRBJ2-3, with D possibly matching TRBD2 (6 bases). Germline CDR1 is MNHNS and CDR2 is SASEGT. This CDR3 is 15 amino acids long. Trimming stripped 7 bases from V and 2 bases from J, with 16 bases between. The CDR3 region has the DNA TGTGCCAGCATACACGGGGACTCCAACACAGATACGCAGTATTTT. Translation: CASIHGDSNTDTQYF.

Notes on this clone: A read error may account for a junction end that differs from germline. The chain has TRBV20-1 and TRBJ1-2; possibly TRBD1 for D (5 bases). The germline gives CDR1 DFQATT, CDR2 SNEGSKA (reference sequence). This CDR3 comprises 11 residues. The DNA of the CDR3 is TGCAGTCCCCTGGGACGCACCGAAGTGGTCTTC. It yields the protein CSPLGRTEVVF.